What follows are 18 T cell receptor beta chains derived from one specimen sequenced in a study of control samples from healthy donors and cancer patients. The data were produced by immunoSEQ multiplex PCR, yet TCRdb's version contains in-frame clones alone and is incomplete. The table has 60,000 to 80,000 clones, over 75% seen once. What was sequenced was blood. These receptors were obtained from a woman in her fifties or sixties in good health.

The chain is built from TRBV5-1 and TRBJ2-7, with D possibly being TRBD1 (6 bases). V dropped 1 base and J dropped 2 bases, with 19 bases sitting between them. Looked up from germline, CDR1 is SGHRS and CDR2 is YFSETQ. The CDR3 sequence is 17 residues long. CDR3: CASSLNSDRKWPYEQYF. CDR3 sequence (DNA): TGCGCCAGCAGCTTGAACTCTGACAGGAAATGGCCCTACGAGCAGTACTTC.

This sequence joins TRBV11-3 and TRBJ2-3; D may be TRBD1 (5 bases). The CDR3 is made up of 14 amino acids. The V end was cut by 3 bases, the J end by 2 bases, with 9 bases between. The germline V gene encodes CDR1 SGHNT and CDR2 YENEEA. The CDR3 region has the DNA TGTGCCAGCAGCTTTACAGGTTCCACAGATACGCAGTATTTT. It translates to CASSFTGSTDTQYF.

The chain employs TRBV2 and TRBJ2-7; a possible D gene is TRBD2 (5 bases). The CDR3 loop spans 14 amino acids. Trimming stripped 10 bases from V and 1 base from J, with 17 bases between. Germline CDR1 reads SNHLY; CDR2 reads FYNNEI. The CDR3: CATRRNSGSYEQYF. CDR3 sequence (DNA): TGTGCCACCCGGCGAAATTCGGGGTCCTACGAGCAGTACTTC. Using reference TRBV2 and TRBJ2-7 for the parts outside the CDR3, the full variable domain is EPEVTQTPSHQVTQMGQEVILRCVPISNHLYFYWYRQILGQKVEFLVSFYNNEISEKSEIFDDQFSVERPDGSNFTLKIRSTKLEDSAMYFCATRRNSGSYEQYFGPGTRLTVT.

CDR3 region: CASSPDGTPDTQPQHF. CDR3 coding DNA: TGTGCCAGCTCACCGGACGGAACTCCGGACACTCAGCCCCAGCATTTT. The rearrangement links TRBV18 to TRBJ1-5, with D possibly matching TRBD1 (5 bases). Between the trimmed V and J ends, which lost 3 bases and 6 bases, there was a span of 18 bases. The CDR3 is made up of 16 amino acids. Germline-derived CDR1 and CDR2 are KGHSH and LQKENI. Full variable domain (rest looked up from reference TRBV18 and TRBJ1-5): NAGVMQNPRHLVRRRGQEARLRCSPMKGHSHVYWYRQLPEEGLKFMVYLQKENIIDESGMPKERFSAEFPKEGPSILRIQQVVRGDSAAYFCASSPDGTPDTQPQHFGDGTRLSIL.

The chain carries TRBV11-2 and TRBJ2-5, with no clear D. The germline CDR1 and CDR2 sequences are SGHAT and FQNNGV. The CDR3 is made up of 14 amino acids. The ends were cut back, 4 bases at V and 2 bases at J, with 11 bases in the middle. The CDR3 reads CASSSTDLQETQYF. The CDR3 DNA sequence: TGTGCCAGCAGCTCCACGGACCTTCAAGAGACCCAGTACTTC.

The genes are TRBV5-1 and TRBJ1-5, with no clear D. Per germline, CDR1 SGHRS and CDR2 YFSETQ. Deletions cut 0 bases from V and 7 bases from J, with 14 bases between. This CDR3 comprises 15 residues. The CDR3 here is CASSLEGELGQPQHF. The CDR3, as DNA: TGCGCCAGCAGCTTGGAGGGAGAGCTAGGGCAGCCCCAGCATTTT.

This chain links TRBV5-4 with TRBJ2-1, with a tentative D call TRBD1 (5 bases). This CDR3 is 19 amino acids long. Per germline, CDR1 SGHNT and CDR2 YYREEE (reference sequence). Trimming took 1 base from V and 0 from J, leaving 20 bases between them. The CDR3 DNA is TGTGCCAGCAGCTTGCAGGGTCCCAGGTCCCCCAACTCCTACAATGAGCAGTTCTTC. It specifies CASSLQGPRSPNSYNEQFF. Full variable domain (outside the CDR3, taken from reference TRBV5-4 and TRBJ2-1): ETGVTQSPTHLIKTRGQQVTLRCSSQSGHNTVSWYQQALGQGPQFIFQYYREEENGRGNFPPRFSGLQFPNYSSELNVNALELDDSALYLCASSLQGPRSPNSYNEQFFGPGTRLTVL.

The chain employs TRBV5-4 and TRBJ2-7; D not certain. Germline CDR1 reads SGHNT; CDR2 reads YYREEE (reference sequence). The CDR3 is 13 amino acids. V shed 2 bases and J shed 5 bases, with 11 bases lying between them. The CDR3 coding sequence is TGTGCCAGCAGCTTTGGAACATACAACGAGCAGTACTTC. The encoded protein is CASSFGTYNEQYF.

J is TRBJ1-4 and V is TRBV5-1, with 11 bases identical to TRBD1. The V gene's germline CDR1 is SGHRS and CDR2 YFSETQ. The CDR3 spans 15 residues. V was pared by 0 bases and J by 7 bases, with 2 bases of the junction left unmatched. The CDR3 nucleotides are TGCGCCAGCAGCTTGGGCGGGACAGGGGGTGAAAAACTGTTTTTT. Its protein is CASSLGGTGGEKLFF.

This sequence joins TRBV21-1 and TRBJ1-1. TRBV21-1 is a documented pseudogene. This CDR3 has 16 amino acids. CDR3 nucleotide sequence: TGTGCCAGCAGCAAAGCGCCCCGAAGGTGGGGTCAGGAAGCTTTCTTT. This sequence encodes CASSKAPRRWGQEAFF.

The rearrangement uses TRBV19 and TRBJ1-5; 8 bases match TRBD1. The CDR3 has 15 residues. Germline trimming cut 3 bases from V and 5 bases from J; bases unmatched to any gene: 6. Germline values: CDR1 LNHDA, CDR2 SQIVND (reference sequence). CDR3 bases: TGTGCCAGTAGTATTACAGGGGGAAGTGATCAGCCCCAGCATTTT. Encoded protein: CASSITGGSDQPQHF.

This chain links TRBV5-6 with TRBJ2-6, with 9 bases lining up with TRBD1. The CDR3 sequence is 17 residues long. Trimming took 3 bases from V and 4 from J; bases not matched to a gene: 8. Germline loops: CDR1 SGHDT, CDR2 YYEEEE. DNA of the CDR3: TGTGCCAGCAGCTCGGGGACAGGGAAGCCCGGGGCCAACGTCCTGACTTTC. Amino acids: CASSSGTGKPGANVLTF.

The count of this clone is one. The rearrangement links TRBV9 to TRBJ2-3; D uncertain. The V gene's germline CDR1 is SGDLS and CDR2 YYNGEE. The CDR3 has 13 amino acids. Trimming removed 0 bases at V and 5 bases at J, with 7 bases between. The CDR3 loop is CASSVVVGDTQYF. In DNA, the CDR3 is TGTGCCAGCAGCGTAGTCGTTGGAGATACGCAGTATTTT.

The J gene is TRBJ1-6, the V gene TRBV7-3; 7 positions agree with TRBD1. CDR1 and CDR2 (germline): SGHTA, FQGTGA. The length of the CDR3 is 15 residues. The V segment lost 2 bases and the J segment 7 bases; nucleotides outside the gene matches: 5. The chain's CDR3 is CASSLWPGGNSPLHF. The CDR3 DNA reads TGTGCCAGCAGCTTATGGCCAGGGGGGAATTCACCCCTCCACTTT.

In this sample, this clone turned up once. This sequence joins TRBV5-1 and TRBJ1-5; 8 bases fit TRBD1. V shed 2 bases, J shed 7 bases, and the junction held 5 bases outside the gene matches. Looked up from germline, CDR1 is SGHRS and CDR2 is YFSETQ. The CDR3 has 14 residues. CDR3 DNA: TGCGCCAGCAGCTTAGACAGGGGTGGACAGCCCCAGCATTTT. Its translation is CASSLDRGGQPQHF.

The chain recombines TRBV5-6 with TRBJ1-5; no definite D call. This CDR3 contains 14 residues. Germline assignment: CDR1 SGHDT and CDR2 YYEEEE. V lost 7 bases and J 3 bases, leaving 14 bases between the germline ends. The CDR3 DNA reads TGTGCCAGCTCTAGGGTGGGCCTCAATCAGCCCCAGCATTTT. The encoded protein is CASSRVGLNQPQHF.

This chain joins TRBV21-1 and TRBJ2-7; TRBD1, the table's D call, lacks a check against the DNA. TRBV21-1 is a pseudogene. The CDR3 contains 17 residues. The CDR3: CASSNTHGTGGSYEQYF. The CDR3 nucleotides are TGTGCCAGCAGCAATACCCACGGGACAGGGGGTAGCTACGAGCAGTACTTC.

The chain has TRBV28 and TRBJ2-7; D not resolved. CDR1 and CDR2 from the germline V gene are MDHEN and SYDVKM. Trimming removed 6 bases at V and 4 bases at J, with 10 bases between. The CDR3 contains 12 residues. CDR3 amino acids: CASSAVTYEQYF. For the CDR3, the DNA is TGTGCCAGCAGCGCGGTGACGTACGAGCAGTACTTC. Full variable domain (rest looked up from reference TRBV28 and TRBJ2-7): DVKVTQSSRYLVKRTGEKVFLECVQDMDHENMFWYRQDPGLGLRLIYFSYDVKMKEKGDIPEGYSVSREKKERFSLILESASTNQTSMYLCASSAVTYEQYFGPGTRLTVT.